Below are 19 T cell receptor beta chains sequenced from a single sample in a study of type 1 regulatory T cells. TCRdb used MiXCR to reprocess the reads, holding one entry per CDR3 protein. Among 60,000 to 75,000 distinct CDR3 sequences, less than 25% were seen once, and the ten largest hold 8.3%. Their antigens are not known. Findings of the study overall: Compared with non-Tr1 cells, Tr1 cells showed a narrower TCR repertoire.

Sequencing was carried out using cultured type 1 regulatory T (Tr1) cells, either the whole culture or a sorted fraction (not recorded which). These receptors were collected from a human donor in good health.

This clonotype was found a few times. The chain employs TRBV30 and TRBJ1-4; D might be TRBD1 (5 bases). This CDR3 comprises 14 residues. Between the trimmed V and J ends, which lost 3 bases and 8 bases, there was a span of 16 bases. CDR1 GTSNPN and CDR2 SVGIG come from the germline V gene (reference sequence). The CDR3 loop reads CAWRRAGGEEKLFF. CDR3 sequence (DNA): TGTGCCTGGAGGAGGGCCGGGGGGGAGGAAAAACTGTTTTTT.

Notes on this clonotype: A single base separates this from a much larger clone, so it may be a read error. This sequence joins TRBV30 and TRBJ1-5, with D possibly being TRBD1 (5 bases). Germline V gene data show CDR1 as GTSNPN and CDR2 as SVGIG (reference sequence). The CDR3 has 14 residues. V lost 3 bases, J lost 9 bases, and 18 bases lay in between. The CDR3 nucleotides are TGTGCCTGGAGCACGGGACGGGGGACGATGCCCCAGCATTTT. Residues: CAWSTGRGTMPQHF. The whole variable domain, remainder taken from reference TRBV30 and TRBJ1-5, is SQTIHQWPATLVQPVGSPLSLECTVEGTSNPNLYWYRQAAGRGLQLLFYSVGIGQISSEVPQNLSASRPQDRQFILSSKKLLLSDSGFYLCAWSTGRGTMPQHFGDGTRLSIL.

This chain's CDR3 is CASSASGATNEKLFF. The CDR3 DNA sequence: TGTGCCAGCAGCGCATCTGGTGCAACTAATGAAAAACTGTTTTTT. V gene TRBV7-3 combines with J gene TRBJ1-4; no definite D call. The length of the CDR3 is 15 residues. V dropped 5 bases and J dropped 0 bases, with 10 bases sitting between them. The V gene's germline CDR1 is SGHTA and CDR2 FQGTGA.

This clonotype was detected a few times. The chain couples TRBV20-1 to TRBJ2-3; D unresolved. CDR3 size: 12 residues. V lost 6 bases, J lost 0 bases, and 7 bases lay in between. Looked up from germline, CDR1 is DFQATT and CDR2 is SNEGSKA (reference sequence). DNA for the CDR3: TGCAGTGCCCCAACCAGCACAGATACGCAGTATTTT. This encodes CSAPTSTDTQYF.

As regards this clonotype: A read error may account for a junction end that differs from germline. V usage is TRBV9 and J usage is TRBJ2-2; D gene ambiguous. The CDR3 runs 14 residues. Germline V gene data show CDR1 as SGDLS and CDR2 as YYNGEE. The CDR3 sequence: CASNVVQNTGELFF. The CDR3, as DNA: TGTGCCAGCAACGTAGTCCAGAACACCGGGGAGCTGTTTTTT.

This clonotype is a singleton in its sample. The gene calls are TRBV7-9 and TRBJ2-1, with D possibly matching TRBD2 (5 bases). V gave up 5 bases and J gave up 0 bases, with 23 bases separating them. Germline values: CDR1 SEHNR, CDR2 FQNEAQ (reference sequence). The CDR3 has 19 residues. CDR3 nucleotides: TGTGCCAGCAGCCGCCGGGGTAGCTTGGAGTCTAACTCCTACAATGAGCAGTTCTTC. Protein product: CASSRRGSLESNSYNEQFF.

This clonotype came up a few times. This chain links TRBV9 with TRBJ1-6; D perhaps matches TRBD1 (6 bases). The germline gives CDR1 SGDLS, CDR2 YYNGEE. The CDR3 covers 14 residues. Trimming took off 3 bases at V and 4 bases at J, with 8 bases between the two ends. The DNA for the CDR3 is TGTGCCAGCAGCGGGACAGTATATAATTCACCCCTCCACTTT. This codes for CASSGTVYNSPLHF.

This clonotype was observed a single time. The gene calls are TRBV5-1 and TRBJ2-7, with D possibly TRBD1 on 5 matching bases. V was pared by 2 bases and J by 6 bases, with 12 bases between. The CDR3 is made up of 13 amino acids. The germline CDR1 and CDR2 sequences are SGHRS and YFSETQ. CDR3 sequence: CASSFSGFAEQYF. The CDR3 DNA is TGCGCCAGCAGCTTCTCAGGGTTCGCCGAGCAGTACTTC.

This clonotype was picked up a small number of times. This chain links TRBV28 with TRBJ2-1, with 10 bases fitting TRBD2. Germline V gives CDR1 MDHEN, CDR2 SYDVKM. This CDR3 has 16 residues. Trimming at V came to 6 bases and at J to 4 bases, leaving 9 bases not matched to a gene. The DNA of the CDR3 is TGTGCCAGCAGGCGAGCGGGAGGGCCGGGGTACAATGAGCAGTTCTTC. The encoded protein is CASRRAGGPGYNEQFF.

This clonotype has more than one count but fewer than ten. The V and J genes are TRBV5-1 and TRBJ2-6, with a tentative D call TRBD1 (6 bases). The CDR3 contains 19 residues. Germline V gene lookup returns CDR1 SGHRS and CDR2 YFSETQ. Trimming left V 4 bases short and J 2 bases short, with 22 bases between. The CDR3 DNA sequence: TGCGCCAGCAGCCGCAAGGGACACAGGGAGAGGGCTGGGGCCAACGTCCTGACTTTC. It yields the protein CASSRKGHRERAGANVLTF.

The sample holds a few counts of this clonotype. The CDR3 sequence is CASSESRVPGNTIYF. The CDR3 coding sequence is TGTGCCAGCAGCGAATCCAGGGTGCCAGGAAACACCATATATTTT. V usage is TRBV9 and J usage is TRBJ1-3; a possible D gene is TRBD1 (5 bases). The ends were cut back, 3 bases at V and 4 bases at J, with 14 bases in the middle. In germline, CDR1 is SGDLS, CDR2 YYNGEE. This CDR3 comprises 15 residues.

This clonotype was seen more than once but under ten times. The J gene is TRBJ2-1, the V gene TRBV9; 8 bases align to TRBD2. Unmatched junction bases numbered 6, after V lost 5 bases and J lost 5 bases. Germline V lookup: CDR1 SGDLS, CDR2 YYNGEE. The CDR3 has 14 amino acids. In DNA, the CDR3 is TGTGCCAGCAGTATAGCGGGACATAACAATGAGCAGTTCTTC. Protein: CASSIAGHNNEQFF. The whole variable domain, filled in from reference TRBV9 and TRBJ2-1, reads DSGVTQTPKHLITATGQRVTLRCSPRSGDLSVYWYQQSLDQGLQFLIQYYNGEERAKGNILERFSAQQFPDLHSELNLSSLELGDSALYFCASSIAGHNNEQFFGPGTRLTVL.

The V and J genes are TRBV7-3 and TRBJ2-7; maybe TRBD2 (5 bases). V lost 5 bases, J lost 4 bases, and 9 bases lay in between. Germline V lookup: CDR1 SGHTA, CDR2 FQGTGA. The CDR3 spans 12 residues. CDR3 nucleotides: TGTGCCAGCAGCCGCAGCGGTTACGAGCAGTACTTC. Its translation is CASSRSGYEQYF.

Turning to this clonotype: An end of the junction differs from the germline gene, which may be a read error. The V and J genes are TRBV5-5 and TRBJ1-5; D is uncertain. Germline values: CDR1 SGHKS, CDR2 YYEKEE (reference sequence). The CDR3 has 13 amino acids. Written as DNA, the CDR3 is TGCGCCAGCAGCTTGGACCTCAATCAGCCCCAGCATTTT. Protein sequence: CASSLDLNQPQHF.

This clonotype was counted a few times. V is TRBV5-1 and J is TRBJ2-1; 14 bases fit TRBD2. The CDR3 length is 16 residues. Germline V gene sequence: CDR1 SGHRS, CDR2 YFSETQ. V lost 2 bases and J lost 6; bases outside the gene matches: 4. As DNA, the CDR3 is TGCGCCAGCAGCTTAGGGGGGACTAGCGGGAGCAATGAGCAGTTCTTC. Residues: CASSLGGTSGSNEQFF.

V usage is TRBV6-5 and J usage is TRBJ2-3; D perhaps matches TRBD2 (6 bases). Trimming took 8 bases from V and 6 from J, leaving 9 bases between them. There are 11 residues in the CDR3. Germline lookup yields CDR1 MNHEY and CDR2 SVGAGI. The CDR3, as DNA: TGTGCCAGCCGGCTAGCGGATACGCAGTATTTT. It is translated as CASRLADTQYF.

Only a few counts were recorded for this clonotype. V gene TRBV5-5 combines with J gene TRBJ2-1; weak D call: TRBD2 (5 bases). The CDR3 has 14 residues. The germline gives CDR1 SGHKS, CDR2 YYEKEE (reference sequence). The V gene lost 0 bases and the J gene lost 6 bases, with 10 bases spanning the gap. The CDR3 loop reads CASSLVPGSNEQFF. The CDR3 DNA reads TGTGCCAGCAGCTTGGTACCGGGGAGCAATGAGCAGTTCTTC.

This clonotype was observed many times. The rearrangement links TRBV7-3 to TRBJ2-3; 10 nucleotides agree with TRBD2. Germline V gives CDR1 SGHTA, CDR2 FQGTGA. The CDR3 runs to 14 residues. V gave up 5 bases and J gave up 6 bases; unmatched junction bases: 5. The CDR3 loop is CASSPGTSVDTQYF. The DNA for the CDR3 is TGTGCCAGCAGCCCCGGGACTAGCGTTGATACGCAGTATTTT. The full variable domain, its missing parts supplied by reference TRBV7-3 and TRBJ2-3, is GAGVSQTPSNKVTEKGKYVELRCDPISGHTALYWYRQSLGQGPEFLIYFQGTGAADDSGLPNDRFFAVRPEGSVSTLKIQRTERGDSAVYLCASSPGTSVDTQYFGPGTRLTVL.

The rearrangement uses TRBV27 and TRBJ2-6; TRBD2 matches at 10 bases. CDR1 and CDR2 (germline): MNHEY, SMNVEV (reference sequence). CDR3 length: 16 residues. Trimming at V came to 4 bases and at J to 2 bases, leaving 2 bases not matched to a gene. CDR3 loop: CASSSSGSTGANVLTF. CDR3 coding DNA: TGTGCCAGCAGTTCTAGCGGGAGTACTGGGGCCAACGTCCTGACTTTC.